This entry is about one T cell receptor beta chain. What it recognizes is unknown. The V end lost 6 bases, the J end lost 2 bases, and 14 bases lay between the germline ends. Per germline, CDR1 MNHNS and CDR2 SASEGT. CDR3 size: 15 residues. These data originate in a study of shared clonotypes between healthy human individuals. Broader study findings: Depth was large, yet rarefaction showed that sorted-subset sequencing was incomplete. Enrolling few donors narrowed the genetic and exposure-history diversity that was represented.

Caucasian adults residing in Nashville, Tennessee made up all the donors. DNA at around 210 ng, about 30,000 T cell genomes, went into sorted-subset replicate PCRs. TCRdb keeps only in-frame clones here, not all; method: immunoSEQ multiplex PCR. The sample contains 550,000 to 800,000 clones, approximately 74% of which appear only once. This TCR was sampled from a young woman in good health. Sample: memory CD4+ T cells sorted from blood. Subset noted: CD45RA-negative fraction. The chain employs TRBV6-1 and TRBJ1-5; D uncertain. CDR3: CASRYGGGGNQPQHF. The CDR3 DNA follows: TGTGCCAGCAGGTATGGTGGTGGGGGCAATCAGCCCCAGCATTTT.